The 32 T cell receptor beta chains below come from one sample, sequenced in a study of regulatory T cells in long-lasting Graves disease. The time point here: newly diagnosed GD, antithyroid drugs for less than 3 months. Generation of the TCR library employed RNA extracted from PBMCs. Sequencing libraries for TCR beta were prepared with iRepertoire HTBI primers and Arm-PCR of CDR3 regions. Via MiXCR, TCRdb re-called the multiplex PCR reads, giving one row per CDR3 protein. The data show roughly 610,000 distinct CDR3 sequences, with roughly 15% seen just once and 12% held by the top ten. The same specimen was also included in a second study, on T cells in Graves' hyperthyroidism and ophthalmopathy.

This specimen was peripheral blood mononuclear cells (PBMCs), taken at new diagnosis, from a patient treated with antithyroid drugs. The receptors here all came from a young man with Graves disease.

This clonotype was picked up many times. The rearrangement joins TRBV12-3 or TRBV12-4 to TRBJ2-7, with 7 bases matching TRBD1. Losses at the gene ends were 4 bases for V and 2 bases for J; bases not matched to a gene: 11. The CDR3 length is 16 residues. This CDR3 reads CASSSLLRDRPYEQYF. CDR3 sequence (DNA): TGTGCCAGCAGTTCCCTCCTCCGGGACAGACCCTACGAGCAGTACTTC.

The chain employs TRBV7-6 and TRBJ2-2; D call uncertain. Germline lookup yields CDR1 SGHVS and CDR2 FNYEAQ. V lost 1 base, J lost 0 bases, and 6 bases lay in between. This CDR3 is built from 15 residues. CDR3 protein: CASSLGYSNTGELFF. Written as DNA, the CDR3 is TGTGCCAGCAGCTTAGGCTACTCGAACACCGGGGAGCTGTTTTTT.

This chain's CDR3 is CASSSQRERGNEQFF. The CDR3 DNA sequence: TGCGCCAGCAGCTCGCAGCGGGAGAGGGGCAATGAGCAGTTCTTC. V and J are TRBV4-1 and TRBJ2-1, with TRBD2 matching 8 bases. The germline CDR1 and CDR2 sequences are MGHRA and YSYEKL. Unmatched junction bases numbered 9, after V lost 5 bases and J lost 6 bases. The CDR3 extends over 15 amino acids.

In regard to this clonotype: The junction departs from germline at one end; a sequencing error may be responsible. The rearrangement uses TRBV11-3 and TRBJ2-3; tentatively, D is TRBD2 (6 bases). CDR3 length equals 16 residues. Germline V CDR1 and CDR2: SGHNT, YENEEA. CDR3 in amino acids: CASSQETSMITDTQYF. Written as DNA, the CDR3 is TGCGCCAGCAGCCAAGAAACTAGCATGATCACAGATACGCAGTATTTT.

This clonotype was detected many times. The rearrangement uses TRBV29-1 and TRBJ2-5, with 7 bases lining up with TRBD2. Per germline, CDR1 SQVTM and CDR2 ANQGSEA. Losses at the gene ends were 8 bases for V and 0 bases for J; bases not matched to a gene: 15. The CDR3 length is 16 residues. CDR3 in DNA: TGCAGCCTAGTGGGGGGGTCGGGGCACGACCAAGAGACCCAGTACTTC. This sequence encodes CSLVGGSGHDQETQYF.

This clonotype was seen more than once but under ten times. The chain has TRBV5-1 and TRBJ2-7; 9 bases are a match to TRBD1. There are 15 residues in the CDR3. The V gene's germline CDR1 is SGHRS and CDR2 YFSETQ. The ends lost 0 bases at V and 2 bases at J; junction bases unmatched: 3. The CDR3: CASSLEGTGTYEQYF. The CDR3 DNA reads TGCGCCAGCAGCTTGGAGGGGACAGGGACCTACGAGCAGTACTTC.

This clonotype was counted only a few times. The chain employs TRBV5-1 and TRBJ1-5; a weak D match, TRBD1 (6 bases). Deletions cut 0 bases from V and 4 bases from J, with 11 bases between. Germline lookup yields CDR1 SGHRS and CDR2 YFSETQ. CDR3 length: 15 amino acids. Written as DNA, the CDR3 is TGCGCCAGCAGCTTGGGCGGGGGCGCAAATCAGCCCCAGCATTTT. It translates to CASSLGGGANQPQHF.

The CDR3 nucleotides read TGTGCCAGTAGTGACGACGGGGGGCGTAGGAAATCCTACAATGAGCAGTTCTTC. Protein product: CASSDDGGRRKSYNEQFF. This chain joins TRBV19 and TRBJ2-1; a weak D match, TRBD2 (7 bases). In germline, CDR1 is LNHDA, CDR2 SQIVND (reference sequence). The germline V and J ends were trimmed by 5 bases and 1 base, with 21 bases remaining between them. The CDR3 totals 18 residues.

The V and J genes are TRBV12-3 or TRBV12-4 and TRBJ1-5; D is uncertain. With 3 bases removed from V and 6 bases from J, the gap between germline ends came to 9 bases. This CDR3 has 13 amino acids. The CDR3: CASSFLGGQPQHF. The CDR3 nucleotides are TGTGCCAGCAGTTTTTTAGGTGGTCAGCCCCAGCATTTT.

This clonotype turned up a few times. This rearrangement joins TRBV20-1 to TRBJ1-3, with 7 bases identical to TRBD1. V shed 5 bases and J 4 bases; nucleotides not matched to a gene: 5. The CDR3 extends over 13 amino acids. Germline loops: CDR1 DFQATT, CDR2 SNEGSKA (reference sequence). The CDR3: CSARRTGGNTIYF. The CDR3 DNA is TGCAGTGCTCGAAGGACAGGCGGAAACACCATATATTTT.

A remark on this clonotype: A read error may produce the germline difference seen at one junction end. J is TRBJ2-2 and V is TRBV7-7, with 9 bases identical to TRBD1. The CDR3 consists of 19 residues. Germline CDR1 reads SSHAT; CDR2 reads FNYEAQ (reference sequence). CDR3 sequence reads: CASSLALFTDRGDTGELFF. The CDR3 nucleotides read TGTGCTAGCAGCTTAGCACTTTTTACGGACAGGGGAGACACCGGGGAGCTGTTTTTT.

The table lists this clonotype with a few counts. Here the CDR3 reads CASSLVAGQAQHF. In DNA form, the CDR3 reads TGTGCCAGCAGCTTAGTAGCAGGGCAAGCCCAGCATTTT. The genes are TRBV7-6 and TRBJ1-5, with D possibly matching TRBD1 (5 bases). Germline CDR1 is SGHVS and CDR2 is FNYEAQ. The CDR3 contains 13 residues. V shed 1 base and J shed 11 bases, with 12 bases lying between them.

V gene TRBV19 combines with J gene TRBJ2-5; 10 bases align to TRBD1. The V gene end was trimmed by 3 bases and the J gene end by 3 bases; junction bases not matched to a gene: 4. Germline V CDR1 and CDR2: LNHDA, SQIVND (reference sequence). This CDR3 region has 15 residues. Written as DNA, the CDR3 is TGTGCCAGTAGTATTTGGGACAGGGGAGAAGAGACCCAGTACTTC. It yields the protein CASSIWDRGEETQYF. Combining the CDR3 with reference TRBV19 and TRBJ2-5 gives the whole variable domain DGGITQSPKYLFRKEGQNVTLSCEQNLNHDAMYWYRQDPGQGLRLIYYSQIVNDFQKGDIAEGYSVSREKKESFPLTVTSAQKNPTAFYLCASSIWDRGEETQYFGPGTRLLVL.

This clonotype has at least ten counts. This chain connects TRBV7-9 to TRBJ2-1; 9 bases line up with TRBD1. CDR3 size: 13 residues. Per germline, CDR1 SEHNR and CDR2 FQNEAQ (reference sequence). The V gene end was trimmed by 6 bases and the J gene end by 8 bases; junction bases not matched to a gene: 5. CDR3 sequence (DNA): TGTGCCAGCAGGGGACAGGGAATTGATGAGCAGTTCTTC. Translation: CASRGQGIDEQFF.

This clonotype appeared many times. The chain uses TRBV7-9 and TRBJ2-7, with a tentative D call TRBD1 (7 bases). The CDR3 is 14 residues long. Between the trimmed V and J ends, which lost 6 bases and 2 bases, there was a span of 14 bases. In germline, CDR1 is SEHNR, CDR2 FQNEAQ (reference sequence). Written as DNA, the CDR3 is TGTGCCAGCAGTCTCAGGGGGGACACCTACGAGCAGTACTTC. Amino acid sequence: CASSLRGDTYEQYF. Supplemented by reference TRBV7-9 and TRBJ2-7, the full variable domain reads DTGVSQNPRHKITKRGQNVTFRCDPISEHNRLYWYRQTLGQGPEFLTYFQNEAQLEKSRLLSDRFSAERPKGSFSTLEIQRTEQGDSAMYLCASSLRGDTYEQYFGPGTRLTVT.

This clonotype was counted between two and nine times. This rearrangement joins TRBV5-1 to TRBJ2-7; D is uncertain. Trimming shortened V by 0 bases and J by 1 base, and 14 bases separated the two germline ends. Germline assignment: CDR1 SGHRS and CDR2 YFSETQ. The CDR3 is made up of 16 amino acids. Here the CDR3 DNA reads TGCGCCAGCAGCTTGGATCCAGTCTCAACTTCCTACGAGCAGTACTTC. Its translation is CASSLDPVSTSYEQYF.

In its sample, this clonotype was seen many times. CDR3 in amino acids: CASSLLEAGGLAGVETQYF. The CDR3 region has the DNA TGTGCCAGCAGTTTATTGGAGGCCGGAGGTCTAGCGGGAGTAGAGACCCAGTACTTC. The chain is built from TRBV28 and TRBJ2-5; TRBD2 aligns across 10 bases. V was pared by 1 base and J by 4 bases, with 15 bases of the junction left unmatched. Looked up from germline, CDR1 is MDHEN and CDR2 is SYDVKM. This CDR3 has 19 amino acids.

This clonotype was seen at least ten times. This rearrangement joins TRBV9 to TRBJ2-7; 8 bases align to TRBD2. The CDR3 has 15 amino acids. The trim removed 0 bases at V and 1 base at J, leaving 3 bases unmatched. Germline CDR1 SGDLS, CDR2 YYNGEE. The CDR3 DNA reads as TGTGCCAGCAGCGTAGATTCTAGCGGGTCCTACGAGCAGTACTTC. This translates into CASSVDSSGSYEQYF.

In its sample, this clonotype was seen many times. The chain has TRBV5-1 and TRBJ2-7; D may be TRBD1 (6 bases). Trimming took 0 bases from V and 6 from J, leaving 7 bases between them. The CDR3 spans 12 residues. CDR1 SGHRS and CDR2 YFSETQ come from the germline V gene. The CDR3 bases are TGCGCCAGCAGCTTGGTACAGGGCGAGCAGTACTTC. Translation: CASSLVQGEQYF.

The genes are TRBV13 and TRBJ2-7, with D possibly being TRBD2 (6 bases). V lost 4 bases and J lost 2, with 12 bases in between. Germline V gene lookup returns CDR1 PRHDT and CDR2 FYEKMQ (reference sequence). The CDR3 covers 14 residues. The CDR3 protein is CASSSRRVTYEQYF. CDR3 nucleotides: TGTGCCAGCAGCTCACGGAGGGTGACCTACGAGCAGTACTTC.

This clonotype was recorded many times. V and J are TRBV9 and TRBJ2-2, with 7 positions matching TRBD1. After removal of 2 bases from V and 1 base from J, the junction contained 2 bases not matched to a gene. The CDR3 loop spans 15 amino acids. Germline V lookup: CDR1 SGDLS, CDR2 YYNGEE. In DNA, the CDR3 is TGTGCCAGCAGCGTTCGGACAGGGAACACCGGGGAGCTGTTTTTT. It specifies CASSVRTGNTGELFF.

V gene TRBV12-3 or TRBV12-4 combines with J gene TRBJ2-1, with 14 bases that match TRBD2. CDR3 length equals 18 residues. The ends lost 6 bases at V and 4 bases at J; junction bases unmatched: 11. The CDR3 loop is CASSPQLRLAGGYNEQFF. CDR3 coding DNA: TGTGCCAGCAGCCCCCAGTTGAGACTAGCGGGAGGGTACAATGAGCAGTTCTTC.

Details on this clonotype: A much larger clonotype is one base distant, so this may be a read error. The V gene is TRBV7-2, the J gene TRBJ1-1; D unresolved. V shed 5 bases and J shed 4 bases, with 14 bases lying between them. The germline V gene encodes CDR1 SGHTA and CDR2 FQGNSA. CDR3 size: 14 residues. CDR3 DNA: TGTGCCAGCAGCCCCGGGCCTGTAGGCACTGAAGCTTTCTTT. This sequence encodes CASSPGPVGTEAFF.

The rearrangement links TRBV19 to TRBJ1-5; 7 bases are shared with TRBD1. There are 16 residues in the CDR3. V was pared by 6 bases and J by 0 bases, with 8 bases of the junction left unmatched. Germline CDR1 is LNHDA and CDR2 is SQIVND (reference sequence). CDR3 sequence: CASRNRDSYSNQPQHF. The CDR3 nucleotides read TGTGCCAGTAGAAACCGGGACAGCTATAGCAATCAGCCCCAGCATTTT.

Only a few counts were recorded for this clonotype. This sequence may be a read error, since a much larger clone differs from it by one base. V gene TRBV12-3 or TRBV12-4 combines with J gene TRBJ2-1; a weak D match, TRBD1 (5 bases). CDR3 length: 13 amino acids. Trimming took 2 bases from V and 9 from J, leaving 11 bases between them. The CDR3 protein is CASSLQGRSEQFF. CDR3 coding DNA: TGTGCCAGCAGTTTACAGGGCCGGAGTGAGCAGTTCTTC.

The chain links TRBV7-2 to TRBJ2-3; 7 bases are a match to TRBD2. Germline CDR1 and CDR2: SGHTA and FQGNSA. The CDR3 totals 17 residues. The V gene end was trimmed by 3 bases and the J gene end by 6 bases; junction bases not matched to a gene: 15. CDR3 DNA: TGTGCCAGCAGCTTCGTATCTGGCGGGGGTGGGGCGGATACGCAGTATTTT. It is translated as CASSFVSGGGGADTQYF.

This CDR3 reads CASSVGGESSYNEQFF. CDR3 nucleotide sequence: TGTGCCAGCAGCGTAGGGGGGGAGAGCTCCTACAATGAGCAGTTCTTC. This sequence joins TRBV9 and TRBJ2-1; a weak D match, TRBD2 (6 bases). Per germline, CDR1 SGDLS and CDR2 YYNGEE. V shed 0 bases and J shed 0 bases, with 10 bases lying between them. The CDR3 contains 16 residues. Complete variable domain (other parts from reference TRBV9 and TRBJ2-1): DSGVTQTPKHLITATGQRVTLRCSPRSGDLSVYWYQQSLDQGLQFLIQYYNGEERAKGNILERFSAQQFPDLHSELNLSSLELGDSALYFCASSVGGESSYNEQFFGPGTRLTVL.

The CDR3, as DNA: TGTGCCAGCAGCTTGCCTGGAGTTGAAGCTTTCTTT. It specifies CASSLPGVEAFF. The chain couples TRBV5-6 to TRBJ1-1, with D uncertain. Trimming removed 1 base at V and 7 bases at J, with 8 bases between. CDR3 length equals 12 residues. Germline assignment: CDR1 SGHDT and CDR2 YYEEEE.

This clonotype appeared many times. The chain employs TRBV12-3 or TRBV12-4 and TRBJ2-2; 7 nucleotides align to TRBD2. V dropped 3 bases and J dropped 6; count of bases not matched to a gene: 7. This CDR3 has 15 amino acids. The CDR3 bases are TGTGCCAGCAGTTTCCGGGAGGCCGTCGCCGGGGAGCTGTTTTTT. It codes for CASSFREAVAGELFF.

At least ten counts were recorded for this clonotype. V and J are TRBV27 and TRBJ2-5; D gene uncertain. CDR3 size: 14 residues. The V gene lost 3 bases and the J gene lost 0 bases, with 8 bases spanning the gap. Germline values: CDR1 MNHEY, CDR2 SMNVEV (reference sequence). The CDR3 DNA reads TGTGCCAGCAGTTTTGGAAGGAACCAAGAGACCCAGTACTTC. This gives the protein CASSFGRNQETQYF.

The chain is built from TRBV6-1 and TRBJ2-1; D is ambiguous. Per the germline V gene, CDR1 is MNHNS and CDR2 is SASEGT. V lost 3 bases and J 9 bases, leaving 18 bases between the germline ends. This CDR3 is 15 amino acids long. CDR3 residues: CASSDHRSPPPEQFF. As DNA, the CDR3 is TGTGCCAGCAGTGACCACCGGAGCCCCCCCCCTGAGCAGTTCTTC.

This clonotype was picked up many times. The V call is TRBV2, the J call TRBJ2-2; D remains unclear. Germline CDR1 reads SNHLY; CDR2 reads FYNNEI. Trimming pared 6 bases from V and 8 bases from J, leaving 16 bases between. CDR3 length: 14 amino acids. The CDR3 DNA follows: TGTGCCAGCAGGGGGATCCCAGGCGAGGGGGAGCTGTTTTTT. It translates to CASRGIPGEGELFF.